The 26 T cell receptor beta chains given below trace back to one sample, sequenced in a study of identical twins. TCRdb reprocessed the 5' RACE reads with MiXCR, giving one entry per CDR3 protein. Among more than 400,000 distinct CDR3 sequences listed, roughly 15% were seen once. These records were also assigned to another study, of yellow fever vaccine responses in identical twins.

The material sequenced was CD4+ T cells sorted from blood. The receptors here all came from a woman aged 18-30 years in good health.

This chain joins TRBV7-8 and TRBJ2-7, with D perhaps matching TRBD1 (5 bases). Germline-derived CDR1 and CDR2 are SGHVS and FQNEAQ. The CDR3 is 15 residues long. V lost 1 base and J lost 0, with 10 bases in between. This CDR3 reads CASSLGRGPSYEQYV. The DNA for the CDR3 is TGTGCCAGCAGCTTAGGAAGGGGCCCCTCCTACGAGCAGTACGTC.

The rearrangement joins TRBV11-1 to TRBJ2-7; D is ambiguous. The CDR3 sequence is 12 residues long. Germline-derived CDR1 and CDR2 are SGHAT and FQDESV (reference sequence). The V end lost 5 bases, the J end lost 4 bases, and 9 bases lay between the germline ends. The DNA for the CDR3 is TGTGCCAGCAGCAACGTCGGGTACGAGCAGTACTTC. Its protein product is CASSNVGYEQYF.

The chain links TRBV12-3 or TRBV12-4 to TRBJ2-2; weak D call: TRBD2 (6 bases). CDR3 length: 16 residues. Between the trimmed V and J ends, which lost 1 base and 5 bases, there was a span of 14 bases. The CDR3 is CASSLVRGGATGELFF. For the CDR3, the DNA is TGTGCCAGCAGTTTAGTCCGTGGAGGGGCGACCGGGGAGCTGTTTTTT.

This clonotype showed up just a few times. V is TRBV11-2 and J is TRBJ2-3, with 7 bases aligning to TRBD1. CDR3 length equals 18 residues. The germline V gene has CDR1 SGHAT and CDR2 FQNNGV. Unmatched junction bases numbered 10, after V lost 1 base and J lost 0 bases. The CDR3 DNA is TGTGCCAGCAGCTTAGGATGGACAGGCATCACTAGCACAGATACGCAGTATTTT. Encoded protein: CASSLGWTGITSTDTQYF.

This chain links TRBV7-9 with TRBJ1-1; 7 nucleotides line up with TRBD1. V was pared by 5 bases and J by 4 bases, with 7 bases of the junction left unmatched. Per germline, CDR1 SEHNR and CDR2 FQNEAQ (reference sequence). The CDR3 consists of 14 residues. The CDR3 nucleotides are TGTGCCAGCAGCCTACAGGGGAGGGGCACTGAAGCTTTCTTT. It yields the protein CASSLQGRGTEAFF.

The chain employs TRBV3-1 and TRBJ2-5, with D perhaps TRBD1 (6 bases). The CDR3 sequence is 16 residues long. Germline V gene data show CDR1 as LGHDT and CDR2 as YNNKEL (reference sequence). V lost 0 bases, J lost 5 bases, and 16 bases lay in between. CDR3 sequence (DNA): TGTGCCAGCAGCCAAGAGGGGGCCAACGCCAAGGAGACCCAGTACTTC. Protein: CASSQEGANAKETQYF.

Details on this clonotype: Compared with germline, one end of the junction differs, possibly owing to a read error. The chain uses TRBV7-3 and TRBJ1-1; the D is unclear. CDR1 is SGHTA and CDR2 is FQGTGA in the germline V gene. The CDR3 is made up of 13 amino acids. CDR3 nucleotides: TGTGCCAGCAGCATAACCCTGGACACTGAAGCTTTCTTT. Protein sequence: CASSITLDTEAFF.

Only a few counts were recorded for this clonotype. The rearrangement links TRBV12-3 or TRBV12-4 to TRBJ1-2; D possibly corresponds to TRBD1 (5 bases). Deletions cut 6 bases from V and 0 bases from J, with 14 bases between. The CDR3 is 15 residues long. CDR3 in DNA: TGTGCCAGCAGCCACGGGACTACGGCTAACTATGGCTACACCTTC. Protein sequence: CASSHGTTANYGYTF.

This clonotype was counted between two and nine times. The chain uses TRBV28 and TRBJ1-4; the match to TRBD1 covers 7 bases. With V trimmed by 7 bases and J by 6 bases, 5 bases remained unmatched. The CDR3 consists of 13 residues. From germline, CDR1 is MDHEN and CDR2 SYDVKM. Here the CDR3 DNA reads TGTGCCAGCACTTCCGGGACAGATGAAAAACTGTTTTTT. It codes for CASTSGTDEKLFF.

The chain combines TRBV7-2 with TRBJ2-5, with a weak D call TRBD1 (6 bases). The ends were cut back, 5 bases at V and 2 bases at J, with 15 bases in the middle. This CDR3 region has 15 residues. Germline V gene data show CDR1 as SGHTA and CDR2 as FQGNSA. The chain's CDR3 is CASSLNGQIQETQYF. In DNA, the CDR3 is TGTGCCAGCAGCCTAAACGGACAGATTCAAGAGACCCAGTACTTC. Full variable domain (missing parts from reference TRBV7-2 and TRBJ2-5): GAGVSQSPSNKVTEKGKDVELRCDPISGHTALYWYRQSLGQGLEFLIYFQGNSAPDKSGLPSDRFSAERTGGSVSTLTIQRTQQEDSAVYLCASSLNGQIQETQYFGPGTRLLVL.

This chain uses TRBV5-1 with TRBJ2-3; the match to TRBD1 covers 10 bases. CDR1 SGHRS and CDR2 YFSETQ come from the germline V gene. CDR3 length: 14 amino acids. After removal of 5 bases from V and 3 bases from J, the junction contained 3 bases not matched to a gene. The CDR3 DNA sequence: TGCGCCAGCAGGGAGGGACAGGGGACAGATACGCAGTATTTT. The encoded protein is CASREGQGTDTQYF.

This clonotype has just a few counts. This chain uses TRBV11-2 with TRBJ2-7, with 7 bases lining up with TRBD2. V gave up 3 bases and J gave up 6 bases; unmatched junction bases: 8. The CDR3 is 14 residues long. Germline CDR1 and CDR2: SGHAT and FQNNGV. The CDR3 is CASSFGDYSSEQYF. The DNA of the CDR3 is TGTGCCAGCAGCTTTGGGGACTATTCGTCCGAGCAGTACTTC. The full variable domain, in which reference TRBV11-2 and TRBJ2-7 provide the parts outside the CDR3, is EAGVAQSPRYKIIEKRQSVAFWCNPISGHATLYWYQQILGQGPKLLIQFQNNGVVDDSQLPKDRFSAERLKGVDSTLKIQPAKLEDSAVYLCASSFGDYSSEQYFGPGTRLTVT.

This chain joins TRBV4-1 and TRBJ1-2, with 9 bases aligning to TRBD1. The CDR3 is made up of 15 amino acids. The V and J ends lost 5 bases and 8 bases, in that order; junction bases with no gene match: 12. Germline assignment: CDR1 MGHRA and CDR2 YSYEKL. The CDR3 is CASSSPGQGGKGYTF. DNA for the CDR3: TGCGCCAGCAGCTCACCGGGACAGGGCGGTAAGGGCTACACCTTC.

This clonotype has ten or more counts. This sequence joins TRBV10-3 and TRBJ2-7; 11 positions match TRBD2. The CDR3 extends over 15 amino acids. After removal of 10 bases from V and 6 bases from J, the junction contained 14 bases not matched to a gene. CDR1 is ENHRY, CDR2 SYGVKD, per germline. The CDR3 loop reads CATLRGGTSGREQYF. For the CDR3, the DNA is TGTGCCACCCTAAGAGGTGGGACTAGCGGTCGCGAGCAGTACTTC.

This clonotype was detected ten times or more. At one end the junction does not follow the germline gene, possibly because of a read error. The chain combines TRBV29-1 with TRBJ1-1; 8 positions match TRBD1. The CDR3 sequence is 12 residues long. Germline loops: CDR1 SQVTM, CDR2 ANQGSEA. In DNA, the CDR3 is TGCAGTGTTGGGACAGGGAACACTGAAGCTTTCTTT. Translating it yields CSVGTGNTEAFF.

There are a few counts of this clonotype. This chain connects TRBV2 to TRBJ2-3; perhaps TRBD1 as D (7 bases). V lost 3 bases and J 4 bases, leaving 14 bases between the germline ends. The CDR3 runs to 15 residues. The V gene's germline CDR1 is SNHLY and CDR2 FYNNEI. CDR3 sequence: CASSEQGGRADTQYF. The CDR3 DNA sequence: TGTGCCAGCAGTGAGCAGGGGGGAAGGGCAGATACGCAGTATTTT.

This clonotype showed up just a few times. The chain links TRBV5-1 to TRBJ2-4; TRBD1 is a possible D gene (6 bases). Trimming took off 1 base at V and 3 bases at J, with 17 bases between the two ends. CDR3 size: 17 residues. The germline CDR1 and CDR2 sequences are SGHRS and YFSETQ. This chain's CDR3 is CASSLSADRTLKNIQYF. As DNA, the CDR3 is TGCGCCAGCAGCTTGTCCGCGGACAGAACTCTCAAAAACATTCAGTACTTC.

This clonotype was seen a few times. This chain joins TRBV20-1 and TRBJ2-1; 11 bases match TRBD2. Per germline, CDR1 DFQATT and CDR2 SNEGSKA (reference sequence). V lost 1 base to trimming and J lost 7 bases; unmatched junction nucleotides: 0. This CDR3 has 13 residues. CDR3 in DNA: TGCAGTGCTAGAGGGACTAGCGGGAATGAGCAGTTCTTC. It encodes CSARGTSGNEQFF.

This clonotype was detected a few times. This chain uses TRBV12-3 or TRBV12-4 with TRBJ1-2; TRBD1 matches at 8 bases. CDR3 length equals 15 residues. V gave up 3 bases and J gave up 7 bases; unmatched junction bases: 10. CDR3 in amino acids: CASSFSPQGAAGYTF. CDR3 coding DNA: TGTGCCAGCAGTTTCTCCCCTCAGGGGGCTGCTGGCTACACCTTC.

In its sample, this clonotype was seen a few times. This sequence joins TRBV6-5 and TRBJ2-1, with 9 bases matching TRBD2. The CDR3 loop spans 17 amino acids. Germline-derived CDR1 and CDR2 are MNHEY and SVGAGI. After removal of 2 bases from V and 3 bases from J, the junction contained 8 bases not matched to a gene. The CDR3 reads CASSYAWVLAGYNEQFF. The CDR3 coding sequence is TGTGCCAGCAGTTACGCTTGGGTACTAGCGGGCTACAATGAGCAGTTCTTC.

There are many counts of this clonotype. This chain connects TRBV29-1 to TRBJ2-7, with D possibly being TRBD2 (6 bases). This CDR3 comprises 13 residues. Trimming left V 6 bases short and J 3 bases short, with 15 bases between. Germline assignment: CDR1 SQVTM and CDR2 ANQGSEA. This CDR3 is CSVHGGADYEQYF. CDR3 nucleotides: TGCAGCGTACATGGAGGGGCAGACTACGAGCAGTACTTC.

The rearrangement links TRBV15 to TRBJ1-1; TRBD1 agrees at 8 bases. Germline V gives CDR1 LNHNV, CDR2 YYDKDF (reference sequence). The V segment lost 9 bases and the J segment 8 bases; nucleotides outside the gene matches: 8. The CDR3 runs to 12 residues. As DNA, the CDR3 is TGTGCCACTTTTCGACAGGGGACCGAAGCTTTCTTT. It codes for CATFRQGTEAFF. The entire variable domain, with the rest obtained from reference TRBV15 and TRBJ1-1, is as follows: DAMVIQNPRYQVTQFGKPVTLSCSQTLNHNVMYWYQQKSSQAPKLLFHYYDKDFNNEADTPDNFQSRRPNTSFCFLDIRSPGLGDTAMYLCATFRQGTEAFFGQGTRLTVV.

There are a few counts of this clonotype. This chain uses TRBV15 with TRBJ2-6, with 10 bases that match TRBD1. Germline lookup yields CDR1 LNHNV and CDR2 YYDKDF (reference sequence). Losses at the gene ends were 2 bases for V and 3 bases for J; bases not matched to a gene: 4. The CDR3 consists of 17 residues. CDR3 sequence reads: CATSRRTGGDGANVLTF. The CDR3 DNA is TGTGCCACCAGCAGAAGGACAGGGGGAGATGGGGCCAACGTCCTGACTTTC.

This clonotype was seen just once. CDR3 amino acids: CASSQGPPQETQYF. The CDR3 bases are TGTGCCAGCAGCCAAGGACCCCCCCAAGAGACCCAGTACTTC. This chain joins TRBV14 and TRBJ2-5; D uncertain. The CDR3 has 14 amino acids. Trimming took 1 base from V and 1 from J, leaving 7 bases between them. From germline, CDR1 is SGHDN and CDR2 FVKESK.

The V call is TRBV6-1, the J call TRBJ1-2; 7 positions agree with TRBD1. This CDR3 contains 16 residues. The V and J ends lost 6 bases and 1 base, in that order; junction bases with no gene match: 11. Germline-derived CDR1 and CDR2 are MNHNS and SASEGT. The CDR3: CASRQPTGAFNYGYTF. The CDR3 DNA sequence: TGTGCCAGCAGACAACCAACAGGGGCTTTTAACTATGGCTACACCTTC.

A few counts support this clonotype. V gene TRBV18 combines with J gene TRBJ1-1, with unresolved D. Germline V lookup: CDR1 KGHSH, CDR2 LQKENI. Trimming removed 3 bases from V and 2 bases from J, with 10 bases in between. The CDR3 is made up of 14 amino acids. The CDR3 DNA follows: TGTGCCAGCTCACCTCAGTCCTTAAACACTGAAGCTTTCTTT. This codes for CASSPQSLNTEAFF.